This T cell receptor (beta chain) comes out of a study of cytomegalovirus exposure and HLA in healthy donors (dated by TCRdb to between 2016 and 2019). Context from the whole study: The 550 to 750 repertoires of the first cohort and the 120 or so validation repertoires were produced on the same platform, according to a later analysis. The study aimed to test whether signatures of past pathogen exposure could be identified by cataloging public T cell receptors. In addition to the first cohort of roughly 670 subjects, a separate validation cohort of 120 different subjects was used. To predict cytomegalovirus infection status, the study combined high-throughput TCR immunosequencing, statistical association of individual TCRs with disease status, and machine learning.

For this chain, trimming is 5 bases at the V end and 5 bases at the J end, and the number of junction bases without a gene match is 8. Including the terminal cysteine and phenylalanine, the CDR3 comprises 16 residues. Of all the DNA, just the CDR3 is kept, 48 bases in frame from base 1. Reading the germline V gene (reference sequence) gives CDR1 LNHDA and CDR2 SQIVND. For this clone: Its antigen is not yet known. No base-level quality is on record; no much larger clone is a single base apart.

The donors were included in the validation cohort of roughly 120 subjects, a group kept apart from the approximately 690-subject first cohort. Results the study describes overall, beyond this receptor: Across donors, most TCR sequences were observed very rarely, whereas some public TCRs were present in many individuals. A few of the identified cytomegalovirus-associated TCR beta chains were confirmed in vitro to be specific for cytomegalovirus antigens. Cytomegalovirus status was reported to be diagnosed by the classifier with high specificity and sensitivity in both the original and validation cohorts. The validation cohort had no HLA typing available for a later analysis, so co-occurrence within that cohort was assessed over all 130 or so repertoires. A total of around 150 TCR beta chains were listed by the study as associated with cytomegalovirus. According to the authors, the approach could potentially be generalized to other disease states and immunological phenotypes. Of the cluster scores, about 94% were above 0 in a later analysis, which found that TCRs clustered in the first cohort also tended to co-occur in the 95 to 150 validation repertoires.

The receptor library was made with the immunoSEQ multiplex PCR assay. Turning to the authors' computational methods: To diagnose cytomegalovirus status from the catalog of TCR beta chain sequences, a statistical classification framework was built. In its TCRdb copy, this immuneACCESS table keeps in-frame sequences only and misses some clones. Where compared with another copy, unresolved V genes explain less than half of these, and the others have no known cause. Clone size and V and J calls were adopted from that table, with D and trimming inferred from the DNA. Within this sample are approximately 260,000 clones, with roughly 86% of them counted one time only. The ten largest clones take up around 1.3% of the sample.

This sequence was found in a young woman in good health and CMV-seropositive. This sequence uses TRBV19 and TRBJ2-3, with 12 junctional bases fitting TRBD2. Specimen: PBMCs. The nucleotide sequence reads TGTGCCAGTAGTCCAAGACTAGCGGGAGTAGTAGATACGCAGTATTTT. Translated, it gives CASSPRLAGVVDTQYF.